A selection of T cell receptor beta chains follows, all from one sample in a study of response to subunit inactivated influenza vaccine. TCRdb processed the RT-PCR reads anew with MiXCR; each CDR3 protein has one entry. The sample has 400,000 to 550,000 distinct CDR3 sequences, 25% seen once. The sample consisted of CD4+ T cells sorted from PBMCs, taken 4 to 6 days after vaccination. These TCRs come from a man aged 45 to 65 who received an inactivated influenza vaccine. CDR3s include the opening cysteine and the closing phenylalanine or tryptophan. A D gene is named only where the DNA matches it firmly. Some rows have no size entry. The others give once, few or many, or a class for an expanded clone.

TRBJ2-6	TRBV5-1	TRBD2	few	CASRGTTGLAGFGGANVLTF	TGCGCCAGCCGCGGGACAACAGGACTAGCGGGATTTGGAGGGGCCAACGTCCTGACTTTC
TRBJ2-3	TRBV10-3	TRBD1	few	CAISEDRATDTQYF	TGTGCCATCAGTGAAGACAGGGCAACAGATACGCAGTATTTT
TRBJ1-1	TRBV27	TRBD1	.	CASSLRVTGGENTEAFF	TGTGCCAGCAGTTTGCGTGTGACAGGGGGGGAGAACACTGAAGCTTTCTTT
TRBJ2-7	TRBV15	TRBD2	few	CATSRAPSGISYEQYF	TGTGCCACCAGCAGAGCCCCTAGCGGGATCTCCTACGAGCAGTACTTC
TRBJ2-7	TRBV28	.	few	CASSLGRIGYEQYF	TGTGCCAGCAGTTTAGGCAGGATCGGCTACGAGCAGTACTTC
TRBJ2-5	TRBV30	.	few	CAWSRRETQYF	TGTGCCTGGAGTCGTCGGGAGACCCAGTACTTC
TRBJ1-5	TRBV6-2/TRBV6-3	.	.	CASHGRDPLTQPQHF	TGTGCCAGCCATGGAAGGGACCCTCTAACCCAGCCCCAGCATTTT
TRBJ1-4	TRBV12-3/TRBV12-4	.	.	CASSLALGRGEKLFF	TGTGCCAGCAGTTTAGCGCTAGGGAGAGGTGAAAAACTGTTTTTT
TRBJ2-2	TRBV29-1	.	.	CSVDRSNTGELFF	TGCAGCGTCGACAGGTCGAACACCGGGGAGCTGTTTTTT
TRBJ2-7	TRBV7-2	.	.	CASSIGPSGYEQYF	TGTGCCAGCAGCATAGGACCTTCGGGGTACGAGCAGTACTTC
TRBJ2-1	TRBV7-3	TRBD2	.	CASSSLAGNAYDEQFF	TGTGCCAGCAGCTCGCTAGCGGGAAACGCGTACGATGAGCAGTTCTTC
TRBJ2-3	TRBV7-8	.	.	CASSQWGVTQYF	TGTGCCAGCAGCCAATGGGGCGTGACGCAGTATTTT
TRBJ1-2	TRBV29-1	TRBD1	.	CSVVRDRDGYTF	TGCAGCGTTGTCCGGGACAGGGATGGCTACACCTTC
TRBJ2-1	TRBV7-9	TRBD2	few	CASSPFYRTSQNNEQFF	TGTGCCAGCAGCCCCTTCTACCGGACTAGCCAAAACAATGAGCAGTTCTTC
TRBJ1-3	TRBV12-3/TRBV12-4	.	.	CASSLAGGGNTIYF	TGTGCCAGCAGTTTAGCGGGAGGAGGAAACACCATATATTTT